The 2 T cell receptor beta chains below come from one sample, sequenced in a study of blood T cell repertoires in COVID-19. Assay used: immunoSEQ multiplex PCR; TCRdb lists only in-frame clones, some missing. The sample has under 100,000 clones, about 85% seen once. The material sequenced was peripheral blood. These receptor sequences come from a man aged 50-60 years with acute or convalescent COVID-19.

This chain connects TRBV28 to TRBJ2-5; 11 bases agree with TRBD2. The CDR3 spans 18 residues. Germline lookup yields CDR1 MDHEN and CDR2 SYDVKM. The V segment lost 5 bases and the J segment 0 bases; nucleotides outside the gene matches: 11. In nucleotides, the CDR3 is TGTGCCAGCAGTCCCCCTAGCGGGAGGTTCGGGTACCAAGAGACCCAGTACTTC. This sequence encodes CASSPPSGRFGYQETQYF.

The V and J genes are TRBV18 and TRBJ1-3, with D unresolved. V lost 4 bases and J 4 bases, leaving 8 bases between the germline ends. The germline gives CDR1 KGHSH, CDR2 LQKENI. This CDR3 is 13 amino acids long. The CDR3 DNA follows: TGTGCCAGCTCACTTTCTTTGGGAAACACCATATATTTT. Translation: CASSLSLGNTIYF.